This T cell receptor (beta chain) stems from a study of OX40 agonist ivuxolimab in advanced cancers. Germline CDR1 and CDR2: LNHDA and SQIVND (reference sequence). Trimming left V 3 bases short and J 1 base short, with 6 bases between. The CDR3 is 13 amino acids. TCRdb's copy holds only in-frame clones and misses some; the assay was immunoSEQ multiplex PCR. This sample has fewer than 30,000 clones, with around 79% found just once. The receptor was isolated from an adult with an advanced solid tumor such as melanoma, head and neck, liver or kidney cancer. The rearrangement joins TRBV19 to TRBJ1-1; no clear D. The sample consisted of CD4+ or CD8+ T cells sorted from blood, taken in a trial of the OX40 agonist ivuxolimab. CDR3 sequence reads: CASSMGPNTEAFF. The CDR3 DNA sequence: TGTGCCAGTAGTATGGGCCCGAACACTGAAGCTTTCTTT.